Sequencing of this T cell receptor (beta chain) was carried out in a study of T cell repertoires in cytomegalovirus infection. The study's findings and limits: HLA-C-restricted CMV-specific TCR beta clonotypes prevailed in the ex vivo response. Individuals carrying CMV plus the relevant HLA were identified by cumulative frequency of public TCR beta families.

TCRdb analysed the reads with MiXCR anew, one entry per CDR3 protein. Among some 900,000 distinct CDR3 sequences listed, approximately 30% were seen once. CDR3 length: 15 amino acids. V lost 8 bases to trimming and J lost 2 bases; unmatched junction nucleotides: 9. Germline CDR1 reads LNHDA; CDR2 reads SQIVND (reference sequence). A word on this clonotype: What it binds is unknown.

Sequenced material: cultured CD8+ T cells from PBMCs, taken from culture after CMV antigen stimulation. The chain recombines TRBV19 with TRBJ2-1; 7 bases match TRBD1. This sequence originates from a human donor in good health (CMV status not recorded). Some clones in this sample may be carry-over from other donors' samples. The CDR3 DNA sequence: TGTGCCAGTCGCGATAGGGGGCTAGCCTACAATGAGCAGTTCTTC. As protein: CASRDRGLAYNEQFF.